The source of this TCR beta chain is a study of blood T cell repertoires in COVID-19. Background on the study: Sample material is recorded as cDNA or gDNA derived from T cells, B-cell-depleted T cells, or PBMCs.

Trimming removed 3 bases from V and 5 bases from J; junction bases left unmatched: 5. CDR3 length equals 15 residues. From germline, CDR1 is KGHSH and CDR2 LQKENI. This table comes from immunoSEQ multiplex PCR, and its TCRdb copy is limited to in-frame clones, with some not included. The repertoire holds 200,000 to 250,000 clones, with roughly 88% as singletons. The chain carries TRBV18 and TRBJ1-5; 9 positions match TRBD1. The source is a woman aged 25 to 39 who had been exposed to COVID-19. Sequencing was carried out using PBMCs or T cells enriched from blood (not recorded which). The CDR3 DNA reads as TGTGCCAGCTCACCGAGGGGACAGGGAGATCAGCCCCAGCATTTT. Its protein is CASSPRGQGDQPQHF. Drawing the rest from reference TRBV18 and TRBJ1-5, the complete variable domain is NAGVMQNPRHLVRRRGQEARLRCSPMKGHSHVYWYRQLPEEGLKFMVYLQKENIIDESGMPKERFSAEFPKEGPSILRIQQVVRGDSAAYFCASSPRGQGDQPQHFGDGTRLSIL.